This T cell receptor (beta chain) was sequenced during a study of glioma-infiltrating T cells. Findings and caveats of the study: Non-neoplastic patients had below-expected tissue-blood divergence, while all gliomas exceeded expectation.

The CDR3 runs to 13 residues. Deletions cut 4 bases from V and 0 bases from J, with 10 bases between. The germline V gene encodes CDR1 GTSNPN and CDR2 SVGIG (reference sequence). Ten or more counts support this clonotype. Its specificity is unknown. The iRepertoire nested amplicon-rescue multiplex PCR amplified TCR alpha and beta CDR3s from RNA. TCRdb independently ran MiXCR on the multiplex PCR reads; one entry per CDR3 protein. The table includes roughly 2,700 distinct CDR3 sequences, roughly 31% detected once. This TCR came from a human donor with low-grade glioma or glioblastoma, undergoing nonglioma brain surgery, or in good health (not recorded which). The chain has TRBV30 and TRBJ2-7; perhaps TRBD1 as D (6 bases). Sequencing was done on a sample of glioma tissue, nonneoplastic brain tissue, or PBMCs (not recorded which). The chain's CDR3 is CAWTPGDSYEQYF. As DNA, the CDR3 is TGTGCCTGGACTCCAGGGGACTCCTACGAGCAGTACTTC. Looking up the rest from reference TRBV30 and TRBJ2-7 gives the full variable domain: SQTIHQWPATLVQPVGSPLSLECTVEGTSNPNLYWYRQAAGRGLQLLFYSVGIGQISSEVPQNLSASRPQDRQFILSSKKLLLSDSGFYLCAWTPGDSYEQYFGPGTRLTVT.